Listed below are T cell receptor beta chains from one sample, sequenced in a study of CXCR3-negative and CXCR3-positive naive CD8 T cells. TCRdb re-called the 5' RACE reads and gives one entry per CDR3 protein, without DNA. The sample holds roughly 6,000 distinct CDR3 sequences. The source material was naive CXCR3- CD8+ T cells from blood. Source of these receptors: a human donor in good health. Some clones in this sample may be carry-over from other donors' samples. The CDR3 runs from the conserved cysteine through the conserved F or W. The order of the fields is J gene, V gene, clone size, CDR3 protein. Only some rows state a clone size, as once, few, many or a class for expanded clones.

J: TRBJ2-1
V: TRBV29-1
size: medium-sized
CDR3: CSVVAPKSINEQFF

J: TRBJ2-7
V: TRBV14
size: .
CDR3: CASSRGDSYEQYF

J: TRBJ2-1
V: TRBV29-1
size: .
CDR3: CSELGANNEQFF

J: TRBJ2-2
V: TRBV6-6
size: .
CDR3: CASSYSYTGELFF

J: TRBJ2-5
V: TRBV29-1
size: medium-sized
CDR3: CSVEDGQKPLGETQYF

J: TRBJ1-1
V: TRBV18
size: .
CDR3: CASSPGPTWLLTNTEAFF

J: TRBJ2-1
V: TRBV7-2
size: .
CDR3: CASSQGLENEQFF

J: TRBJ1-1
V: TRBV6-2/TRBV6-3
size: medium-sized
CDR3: CASSVDSYLMNTEAFF

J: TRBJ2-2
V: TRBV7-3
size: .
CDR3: CASSFGGTGELFF

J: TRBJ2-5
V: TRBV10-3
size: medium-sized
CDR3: CAISDRGDQETQYF

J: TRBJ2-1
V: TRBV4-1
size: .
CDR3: CASSLPSGRIYNEQFF

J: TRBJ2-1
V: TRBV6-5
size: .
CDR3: CASSYSNSPTLYNEQFF

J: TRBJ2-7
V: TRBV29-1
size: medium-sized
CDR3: CSVEPTGTNYEQYF

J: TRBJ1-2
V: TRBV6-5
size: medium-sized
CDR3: CASSSLEGHDYGYTF

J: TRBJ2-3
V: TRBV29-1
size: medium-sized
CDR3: CSVRHPTDTQYF

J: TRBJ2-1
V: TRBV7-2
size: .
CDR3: CASSETSGGLNEQFF

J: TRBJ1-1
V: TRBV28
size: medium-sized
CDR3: CASSLGVGTEAFF

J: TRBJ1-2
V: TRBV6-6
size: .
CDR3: CASSSMGTGGEWRYTF

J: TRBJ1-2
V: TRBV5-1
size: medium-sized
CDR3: CASSWSSDGAAGGYTF

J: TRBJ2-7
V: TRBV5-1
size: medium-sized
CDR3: CASSLGTGVLYEQYF

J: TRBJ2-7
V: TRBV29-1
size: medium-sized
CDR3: CSVELKGLAGGEVSYEQYF

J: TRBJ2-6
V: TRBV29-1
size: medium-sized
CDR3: CSVEVTGGPRGGANVLTF

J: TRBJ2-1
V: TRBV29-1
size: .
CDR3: CSVYPQGASYNEQFF

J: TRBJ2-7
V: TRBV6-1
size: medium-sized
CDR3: CASSEAGGQTYEQYF

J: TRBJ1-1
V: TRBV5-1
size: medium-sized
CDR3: CASSPAGDRAEAFF

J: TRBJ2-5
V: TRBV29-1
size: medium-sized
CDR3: CSVGSSGQETQYF

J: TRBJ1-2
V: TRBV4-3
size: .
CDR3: CASSQDLITAGRRGGYTF

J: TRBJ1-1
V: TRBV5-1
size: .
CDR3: CASSLGQGLAEAFF

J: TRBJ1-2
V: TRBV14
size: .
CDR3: CASSQGTGPAYGYTF

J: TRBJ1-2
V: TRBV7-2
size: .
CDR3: CASSHRDRGDGYTF

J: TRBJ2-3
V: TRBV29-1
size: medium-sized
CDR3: CSVVRGSADTQYF

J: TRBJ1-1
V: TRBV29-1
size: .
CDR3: CSVDKPNTEAFF

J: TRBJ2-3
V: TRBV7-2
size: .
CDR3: CASSLPGGTQYF

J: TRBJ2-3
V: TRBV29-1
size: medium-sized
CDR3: CSVERFGDTDTQYF

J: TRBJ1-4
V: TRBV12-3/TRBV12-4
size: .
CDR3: CASSPGRTTNEKLFF

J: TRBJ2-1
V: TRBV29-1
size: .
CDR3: CSVPPGDNEQFF

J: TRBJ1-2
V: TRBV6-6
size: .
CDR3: CASSKRTENYGYTF

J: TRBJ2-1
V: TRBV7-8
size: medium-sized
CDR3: CASSLGGFPYNEQFF

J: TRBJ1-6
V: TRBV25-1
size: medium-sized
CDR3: CASSEGGLNSPLHF

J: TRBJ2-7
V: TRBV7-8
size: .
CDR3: CASSPGANEQYF

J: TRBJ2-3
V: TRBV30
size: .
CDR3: CAWSLGQGAGDTQYF

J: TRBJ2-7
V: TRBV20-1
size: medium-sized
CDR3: CSARDGQVGYEQYF